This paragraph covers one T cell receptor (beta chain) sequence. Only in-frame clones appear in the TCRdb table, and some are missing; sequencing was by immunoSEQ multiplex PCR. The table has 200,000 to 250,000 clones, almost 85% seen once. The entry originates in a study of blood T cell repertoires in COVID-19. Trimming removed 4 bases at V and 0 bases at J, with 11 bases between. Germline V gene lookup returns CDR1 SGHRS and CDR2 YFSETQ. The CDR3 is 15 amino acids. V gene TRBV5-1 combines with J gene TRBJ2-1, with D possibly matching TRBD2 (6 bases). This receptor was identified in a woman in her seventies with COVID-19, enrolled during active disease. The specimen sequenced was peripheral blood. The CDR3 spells CASSASTSSYNEQFF. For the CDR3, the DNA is TGCGCCAGCAGCGCCTCGACTAGCTCCTACAATGAGCAGTTCTTC.